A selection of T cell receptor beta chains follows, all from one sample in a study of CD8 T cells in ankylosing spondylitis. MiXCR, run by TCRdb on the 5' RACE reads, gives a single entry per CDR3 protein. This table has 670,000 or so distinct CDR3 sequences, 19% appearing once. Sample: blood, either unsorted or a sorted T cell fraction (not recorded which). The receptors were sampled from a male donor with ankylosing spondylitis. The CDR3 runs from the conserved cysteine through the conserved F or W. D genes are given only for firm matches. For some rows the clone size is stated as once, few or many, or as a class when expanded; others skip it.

DNA: TGTGCCAGCAGTGAAATAATGGCGACTCCCGGTGGTTTCTTT
CDR3: CASSEIMATPGGFF
D: -
V: TRBV2
size: few
J: TRBJ1-1

DNA: TGTGCCAGCAGCCGACTAGCGGGGGGCAATGAGCAGTTCTTC
CDR3: CASSRLAGGNEQFF
D: TRBD2
V: TRBV7-3
size: many
J: TRBJ2-1

DNA: TGTGCCAGCAGCCAAGTAAGACGGACAAACATGAACCTCTATGGCTACACCTTC
CDR3: CASSQVRRTNMNLYGYTF
D: -
V: TRBV4-2
size: -
J: TRBJ1-2

DNA: TGCAGTGCTAGATGGCAGGGGGGCGGCTACACCTTC
CDR3: CSARWQGGGYTF
D: TRBD1
V: TRBV20-1
size: -
J: TRBJ1-2

DNA: TGTGCCAGCAGTTCCATCCTCATTTGGGACAGGGCTTTCTTT
CDR3: CASSSILIWDRAFF
D: TRBD1
V: TRBV12-3/TRBV12-4
size: few
J: TRBJ1-1

DNA: TGTGCCAGCAGTGAGGGAGGGGGCTATGGCTACACCTTC
CDR3: CASSEGGGYGYTF
D: -
V: TRBV6-1
size: many
J: TRBJ1-2

DNA: TGTGCCAGCAGCTTAGCGGGGTCAGGGACAGGGGCCAACGTCCTGACTTTC
CDR3: CASSLAGSGTGANVLTF
D: -
V: TRBV7-2
size: few
J: TRBJ2-6

DNA: TGTGCCAGCAGCCTTGGGACTAGCGGGGGACAAAATGAGCAGTTCTTC
CDR3: CASSLGTSGGQNEQFF
D: TRBD2
V: TRBV7-3
size: few
J: TRBJ2-1

DNA: TGCAGTGCTAGAGCGGCTAGCGGGAGTTTTGGCCATGAGCAGTTCTTC
CDR3: CSARAASGSFGHEQFF
D: TRBD2
V: TRBV20-1
size: few
J: TRBJ2-1

DNA: TGTGCCAGCAGACCTAGCGGGAGGTTGGTAAATGAGCAGTTCTTC
CDR3: CASRPSGRLVNEQFF
D: TRBD2
V: TRBV28
size: -
J: TRBJ2-1

DNA: TGTGCCAGCAGTGACACTAGCGGGAGTCCCCACGAGCAGTTCTTC
CDR3: CASSDTSGSPHEQFF
D: TRBD2
V: TRBV6-4
size: few
J: TRBJ2-1

DNA: TGTGCCATCCTTCGGACTGGAACGAACACCGGGGAGCTGTTTTTT
CDR3: CAILRTGTNTGELFF
D: -
V: TRBV10-3
size: many
J: TRBJ2-2

DNA: TGCGCCAGCAGGATAGGCTTTGCAACTAATGAAAAACTGTTTTTT
CDR3: CASRIGFATNEKLFF
D: -
V: TRBV5-1
size: few
J: TRBJ1-4

DNA: TGTGCCAGCAGTTTATTCGGGGCCGGGGCCAACGTCCTGACTTTC
CDR3: CASSLFGAGANVLTF
D: -
V: TRBV28
size: many
J: TRBJ2-6

DNA: TGTGCCAGCAGTGACCCCGGGACAGGGGTATCCGAGCAGTACTTC
CDR3: CASSDPGTGVSEQYF
D: TRBD1
V: TRBV6-1
size: -
J: TRBJ2-7

DNA: TGTGCCAGCAGCTTCACAGGGGTCGGTCCCTACGAGCAGTACTTC
CDR3: CASSFTGVGPYEQYF
D: TRBD1
V: TRBV7-3
size: -
J: TRBJ2-7

DNA: TGTGCCTGGAGGAGACTAGCGGGGGGGTACAATGAGCAGTTCTTC
CDR3: CAWRRLAGGYNEQFF
D: TRBD2
V: TRBV30
size: few
J: TRBJ2-1

DNA: TGCGCCAGCAGCCAAGAAGGTTCGGAGAACACTGAAGCTTTCTTT
CDR3: CASSQEGSENTEAFF
D: -
V: TRBV4-1
size: few
J: TRBJ1-1

DNA: TGTGCCAGCACTCCTAGGGGGGCCAAACTAGTGGGGTCTGAGCAGTTCTTC
CDR3: CASTPRGAKLVGSEQFF
D: -
V: TRBV13
size: -
J: TRBJ2-1

DNA: TGTGCCAGCAGCCCGACAGGGGGACCCACAGATACGCAGTATTTT
CDR3: CASSPTGGPTDTQYF
D: TRBD1
V: TRBV6-2/TRBV6-3
size: many
J: TRBJ2-3

DNA: TGTGCCAGCAGCCAAGATAGGACTGCCGCCTACGAGCAGTACTTC
CDR3: CASSQDRTAAYEQYF
D: -
V: TRBV14
size: -
J: TRBJ2-7

DNA: TGTGCCAGTAGTATCACCGGGACAGACCTCGAGCAGTACTTC
CDR3: CASSITGTDLEQYF
D: TRBD1
V: TRBV19
size: -
J: TRBJ2-7

DNA: TGTGCCAGCAGCCAGGGTAGGGTCCGGTACGAAAAACTGTTTTTT
CDR3: CASSQGRVRYEKLFF
D: -
V: TRBV3-1
size: -
J: TRBJ1-4

DNA: TGTGCCAGCAGCCCCGGTCGCGGGGGCAGCACAGATACGCAGTATTTT
CDR3: CASSPGRGGSTDTQYF
D: -
V: TRBV7-6
size: -
J: TRBJ2-3

DNA: TGTGCCAGCACCACCTATGGGCTAGCTTCGACAGATACGCAGTATTTT
CDR3: CASTTYGLASTDTQYF
D: -
V: TRBV28
size: -
J: TRBJ2-3

DNA: TGCGCCAGCAGCCAAGAAACCCGGAGTAGCGGGAGTAATGAGCAGTTCTTC
CDR3: CASSQETRSSGSNEQFF
D: TRBD2
V: TRBV4-3
size: -
J: TRBJ2-1

DNA: TGTGCCTGGAGTGTAGGACAGCCTGAAGCTTTCTTT
CDR3: CAWSVGQPEAFF
D: -
V: TRBV30
size: -
J: TRBJ1-1

DNA: TGTGCCAGCAGCGTAACGACAGGATTGACCTATGGCTACACCTTC
CDR3: CASSVTTGLTYGYTF
D: -
V: TRBV9
size: -
J: TRBJ1-2

DNA: TGTGCTAGCAGCCCCGGGACAGGGGGCGGCGGGGAGCTGTTTTTT
CDR3: CASSPGTGGGGELFF
D: TRBD1
V: TRBV7-7
size: -
J: TRBJ2-2

DNA: TGTGCCAGCAGTTTAGGGCAGGGGGCGCCAAATGAGCAGTTCTTC
CDR3: CASSLGQGAPNEQFF
D: TRBD1
V: TRBV12-3/TRBV12-4
size: few
J: TRBJ2-1

DNA: TGTGCCAGCAGTTGGGACCCCAGGAATGAGCAGTTCTTC
CDR3: CASSWDPRNEQFF
D: -
V: TRBV2
size: many
J: TRBJ2-1

DNA: TGTGCCAGCAGCTTAACCCTTGGGACTAGGGAGTCCTACGAGCAGTACTTC
CDR3: CASSLTLGTRESYEQYF
D: TRBD2
V: TRBV7-3
size: few
J: TRBJ2-7

DNA: TGCAGCGTTGAGTATGGCCCCATAGGAAAAAACATTCAGTACTTC
CDR3: CSVEYGPIGKNIQYF
D: -
V: TRBV29-1
size: many
J: TRBJ2-4

DNA: TGTGCCAGCAGCCCTAGCGGGGGGGCCCTAGAGACCCAGTACTTC
CDR3: CASSPSGGALETQYF
D: TRBD2
V: TRBV9
size: few
J: TRBJ2-5

DNA: TGTGCCAGCAGTCACGGGGGGACTAGCTTTGTCTACAATGAGCAGTTCTTC
CDR3: CASSHGGTSFVYNEQFF
D: TRBD2
V: TRBV12-3/TRBV12-4
size: -
J: TRBJ2-1

DNA: TGTGCCAGCAGCTTCAGCAGGGCGTCGTACCAAGAGACCCAGTACTTC
CDR3: CASSFSRASYQETQYF
D: -
V: TRBV7-3
size: -
J: TRBJ2-5

DNA: TGCGCCAGCAGCCCCTCTTGGGGGGTGAACACTGAAGCTTTCTTT
CDR3: CASSPSWGVNTEAFF
D: -
V: TRBV4-1
size: -
J: TRBJ1-1

DNA: TGCAGTGCTTCTTCGACGGGGACCCCAGCCAAAAACATTCAGTACTTC
CDR3: CSASSTGTPAKNIQYF
D: -
V: TRBV20-1
size: few
J: TRBJ2-4

DNA: TGTGCCAGTAGTATAGTGTCCCTAGCGGGGAACAATGAGCAGTTCTTC
CDR3: CASSIVSLAGNNEQFF
D: TRBD2
V: TRBV19
size: -
J: TRBJ2-1

DNA: TGCAGTGCCCGGCAGCTTCTCACAGATACGCAGTATTTT
CDR3: CSARQLLTDTQYF
D: -
V: TRBV20-1
size: few
J: TRBJ2-3